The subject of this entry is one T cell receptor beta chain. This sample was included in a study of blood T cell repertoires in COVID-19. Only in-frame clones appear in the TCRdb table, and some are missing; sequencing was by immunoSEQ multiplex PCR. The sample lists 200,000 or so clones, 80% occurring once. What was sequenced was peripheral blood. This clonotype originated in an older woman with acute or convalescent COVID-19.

DNA for the CDR3: TGTGCCAGCAGCACCTTGACAGGGGGACGGAATCAGCCCCAGCATTTT. It is translated as CASSTLTGGRNQPQHF. The J gene is TRBJ1-5, the V gene TRBV21-1; TRBD1 is taken as the D call from the table, unchecked against the DNA. TRBV21-1 is reported as a pseudogene. The CDR3 loop spans 16 amino acids.